This T cell receptor beta chain is drawn from a study of blood T cell repertoires in COVID-19. The wider study: Samples taken during acute and convalescent COVID-19 were collected in the United States, Italy and Spain. T cells, B-cell-depleted T cells, or PBMCs supplied cDNA or gDNA.

While infection was still active, Seattle patients were enrolled and then followed longitudinally. Trimming took off 4 bases at V and 0 bases at J, with 9 bases between the two ends. The CDR3 is 15 residues long. Germline V gives CDR1 SGHDN, CDR2 FVKESK. As originally analysed: Estimation of nucleated cell counts relied on the amplification of reference gene primers. Clones were read by immunoSEQ multiplex PCR, and TCRdb kept only the in-frame ones, dropping some. Clonal size and the V and J genes are those of that table, whereas D and trimming came from the DNA. The data hold about 200,000 clones, with more than 80% observed a single time.

Specimen: peripheral blood. The chain couples TRBV14 to TRBJ1-4; D perhaps matches TRBD1 (6 bases). This receptor was taken from a woman older than 75 with COVID-19, enrolled during active disease. The CDR3 loop reads CASSPRTATNEKLFF. In nucleotides, the CDR3 is TGTGCCAGCAGCCCCCGGACAGCAACTAATGAAAAACTGTTTTTT.